The source of this TCR beta chain is a study of blood T cell repertoires in COVID-19. About the research overall: Sample material is recorded as cDNA or gDNA derived from T cells, B-cell-depleted T cells, or PBMCs.

Some clones are missing from TCRdb's copy, which holds only in-frame ones; the method was immunoSEQ multiplex PCR. The sample lists 350,000 to 450,000 clones, 80% to 90% occurring once. V was cut by 7 bases and J by 8 bases, with 17 bases left in between. CDR1 and CDR2 (germline): SGHAT, FQNNGV. There are 14 residues in the CDR3. The sequence came from an older woman with COVID-19, enrolled during active disease. The sequencing input was peripheral blood. The chain joins TRBV11-2 to TRBJ1-4; maybe TRBD1 (6 bases). DNA for the CDR3: TGTGCCAGCACCGACGCGGGGGCGAGAGAAAAACTGTTTTTT. It specifies CASTDAGAREKLFF.